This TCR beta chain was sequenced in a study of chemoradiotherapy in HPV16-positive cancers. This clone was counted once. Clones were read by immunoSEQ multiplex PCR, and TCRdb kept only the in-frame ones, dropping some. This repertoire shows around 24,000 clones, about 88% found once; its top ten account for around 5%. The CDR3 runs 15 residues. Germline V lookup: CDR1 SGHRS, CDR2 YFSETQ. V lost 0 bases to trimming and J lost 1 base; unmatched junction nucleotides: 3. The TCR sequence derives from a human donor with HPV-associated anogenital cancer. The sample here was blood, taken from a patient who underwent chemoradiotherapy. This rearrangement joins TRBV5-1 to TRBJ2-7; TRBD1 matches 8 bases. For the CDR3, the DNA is TGCGCCAGCAGCTTGGCCGGGACAGGTTCCTACGAGCAGTACTTC. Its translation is CASSLAGTGSYEQYF. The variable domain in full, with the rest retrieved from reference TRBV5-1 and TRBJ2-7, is KAGVTQTPRYLIKTRGQQVTLSCSPISGHRSVSWYQQTPGQGLQFLFEYFSETQRNKGNFPGRFSGRQFSNSRSEMNVSTLELGDSALYLCASSLAGTGSYEQYFGPGTRLTVT.